Following are 19 T cell receptor beta chains from one sample sequenced in a study of T cell changes during pregnancy in multiple sclerosis. Assay used: immunoSEQ multiplex PCR; TCRdb lists only in-frame clones, some missing. In the table there are over 25,000 clones, roughly 89% of which are singletons. Specimen: CD8+ T cells from peripheral blood mononuclear cells, collected in the second trimester of pregnancy. All receptors come from a female donor in good health, enrolled as a control in a pregnancy study.

V gene TRBV7-9 combines with J gene TRBJ2-5; TRBD1 matches 10 bases. V lost 5 bases and J lost 3; bases outside the gene matches: 3. Germline assignment: CDR1 SEHNR and CDR2 FQNEAQ (reference sequence). CDR3 length equals 14 residues. CDR3 sequence reads: CASSQTGGEETQYF. Here the CDR3 DNA reads TGTGCCAGCAGCCAGACAGGGGGCGAAGAGACCCAGTACTTC.

CDR3 nucleotide sequence: TGTGCCAGTACCCCGGGACAGGGTCTGTACACTGAAGCTTTCTTT. Translation: CASTPGQGLYTEAFF. The J gene is TRBJ1-1, the V gene TRBV19, with 9 positions matching TRBD1. The CDR3 is made up of 15 amino acids. J lost 3 bases, V lost 7 bases, and 9 bases had no gene match. Germline V gene data show CDR1 as LNHDA and CDR2 as SQIVND (reference sequence).

The chain uses TRBV7-9 and TRBJ2-7; the match to TRBD1 covers 7 bases. There are 14 residues in the CDR3. Germline trimming cut 5 bases from V and 2 bases from J; bases unmatched to any gene: 6. CDR1 and CDR2 from the germline V gene are SEHNR and FQNEAQ (reference sequence). The CDR3 coding sequence is TGTGCCAGCAGCCCAGGGGGTTCCCCCTACGAGCAGTACTTC. Its translation is CASSPGGSPYEQYF. The full variable domain, rest sourced from reference TRBV7-9 and TRBJ2-7, is DTGVSQNPRHKITKRGQNVTFRCDPISEHNRLYWYRQTLGQGPEFLTYFQNEAQLEKSRLLSDRFSAERPKGSFSTLEIQRTEQGDSAMYLCASSPGGSPYEQYFGPGTRLTVT.

This clone was counted a single time. The V call is TRBV27, the J call TRBJ2-6; D not resolved. Trimming stripped 2 bases from V and 0 bases from J, with 5 bases between. Germline V gene lookup returns CDR1 MNHEY and CDR2 SMNVEV (reference sequence). The CDR3 totals 15 residues. The DNA of the CDR3 is TGTGCCAGCAGTTTACGTCGCTCTGGGGCCAACGTCCTGACTTTC. Translated, it gives CASSLRRSGANVLTF.

The chain recombines TRBV30 with TRBJ2-1; 8 bases align to TRBD2. The CDR3 runs 15 residues. The V gene's germline CDR1 is GTSNPN and CDR2 SVGIG (reference sequence). The junction had 9 bases not matched to a gene; V was cut back by 0 bases and J by 8 bases. Written as DNA, the CDR3 is TGTGCCTGGAGTGTAGCGGGGGACCCTTGGGATGAGCAGTTCTTC. Its protein product is CAWSVAGDPWDEQFF.

V gene TRBV9 combines with J gene TRBJ1-1, with 7 bases that match TRBD1. V lost 0 bases to trimming and J lost 7 bases; unmatched junction nucleotides: 12. The germline V gene encodes CDR1 SGDLS and CDR2 YYNGEE. This CDR3 is 16 amino acids long. In DNA, the CDR3 is TGTGCCAGCAGCGTAGCTCCTAGGGGGACAGCAGTTGAAGCTTTCTTT. As protein: CASSVAPRGTAVEAFF.

The chain links TRBV7-6 to TRBJ2-1; 8 nucleotides line up with TRBD1. Trimming at V came to 8 bases and at J to 2 bases, leaving 8 bases not matched to a gene. CDR1 is SGHVS, CDR2 FNYEAQ, per germline. CDR3 size: 15 residues. The CDR3 reads CASRRDRQPYNEQFF. The CDR3 bases are TGTGCCAGCCGCCGGGACAGGCAACCCTACAATGAGCAGTTCTTC. Together with reference TRBV7-6 and TRBJ2-1, the CDR3 gives the full variable domain: GAGVSQSPRYKVTKRGQDVALRCDPISGHVSLYWYRQALGQGPEFLTYFNYEAQQDKSGLPNDRFSAERPEGSISTLTIQRTEQRDSAMYRCASRRDRQPYNEQFFGPGTRLTVL.

This chain links TRBV4-3 with TRBJ2-7, with 9 bases fitting TRBD1. This CDR3 region has 17 residues. The V and J ends lost 3 bases and 3 bases, in that order; junction bases with no gene match: 12. CDR1 LGHNA and CDR2 YSLEER come from the germline V gene. In nucleotides, the CDR3 is TGCGCCAGCAGCCAGGACCCACCGGGACAGGGTATCTACGAGCAGTACTTC. Its protein product is CASSQDPPGQGIYEQYF.

V and J are TRBV9 and TRBJ1-1, with D perhaps matching TRBD1 (5 bases). Trimming removed 3 bases from V and 4 bases from J, with 19 bases in between. CDR1 is SGDLS, CDR2 YYNGEE, per germline. CDR3 length equals 16 residues. CDR3 amino acids: CASSADPRAGGTEAFF. The CDR3 DNA reads TGTGCCAGCAGCGCCGACCCCAGGGCGGGGGGCACTGAAGCTTTCTTT.

A single count supports this clone. The V gene is TRBV30, the J gene TRBJ1-2; possible D gene TRBD1, 6 bases. The V gene's germline CDR1 is GTSNPN and CDR2 SVGIG (reference sequence). V lost 5 bases and J 7 bases, leaving 11 bases between the germline ends. CDR3 length equals 11 residues. In nucleotides, the CDR3 is TGTGCCTGGGGGGACATAAGTGGCTACACCTTC. This encodes CAWGDISGYTF.

This clone was found once. The V call is TRBV5-6, the J call TRBJ2-7; TRBD2 aligns across 9 bases. Germline loops: CDR1 SGHDT, CDR2 YYEEEE. V trimming: 0 bases; J trimming: 2 bases; junction bases outside the gene matches: 12. The length of the CDR3 is 18 residues. The CDR3 DNA sequence: TGTGCCAGCAGCTTGGCCGCGACTAGCGGACTCCCCGCCTACGAGCAGTACTTC. Amino acids: CASSLAATSGLPAYEQYF.

The rearrangement uses TRBV6-1 and TRBJ1-5; D ambiguous. Germline V gene sequence: CDR1 MNHNS, CDR2 SASEGT. CDR3 size: 13 residues. Trimming removed 7 bases from V and 2 bases from J, with 9 bases in between. The CDR3 sequence is CASTTKRNQPQHF. The CDR3 DNA is TGTGCCAGCACGACAAAGCGCAATCAGCCCCAGCATTTT.

The rearrangement uses TRBV7-9 and TRBJ1-1; the D gene is possibly TRBD1 (5 bases). Trimming took off 7 bases at V and 7 bases at J, with 19 bases between the two ends. Germline lookup yields CDR1 SEHNR and CDR2 FQNEAQ (reference sequence). This CDR3 region has 14 residues. Written as DNA, the CDR3 is TGTGCCAGCATCCAGGGCGCCCGGGCCTTTGAAGCTTTCTTT. Amino acid sequence: CASIQGARAFEAFF. The full variable domain, completed using reference TRBV7-9 and TRBJ1-1, is DTGVSQNPRHKITKRGQNVTFRCDPISEHNRLYWYRQTLGQGPEFLTYFQNEAQLEKSRLLSDRFSAERPKGSFSTLEIQRTEQGDSAMYLCASIQGARAFEAFFGQGTRLTVV.

The chain recombines TRBV9 with TRBJ1-5; 7 bases agree with TRBD1. V lost 4 bases and J lost 4; bases outside the gene matches: 8. The CDR3 sequence is 15 residues long. Germline V CDR1 and CDR2: SGDLS, YYNGEE. The CDR3 is CASSPSGTENQPQHF. The CDR3 nucleotides read TGTGCCAGCAGCCCCTCCGGGACAGAAAATCAGCCCCAGCATTTT.

J is TRBJ1-1 and V is TRBV5-8; D gene unclear. The germline CDR1 and CDR2 sequences are SGHTS and YDEGEE. V was cut by 4 bases and J by 0 bases, with 10 bases left in between. This CDR3 has 14 residues. CDR3 nucleotide sequence: TGTGCCAGCAGCGCCGGTGTTATGAACACTGAAGCTTTCTTT. Translation: CASSAGVMNTEAFF.

The chain uses TRBV9 and TRBJ2-5, with TRBD2 identical over 8 bases. This CDR3 has 16 amino acids. Germline V gene data show CDR1 as SGDLS and CDR2 as YYNGEE. J gave up 0 bases and V 0 bases, and 4 bases lay outside the gene matches. The CDR3 reads CASSVELAGNQETQYF. The CDR3 nucleotides are TGTGCCAGCAGCGTAGAGCTAGCGGGCAACCAAGAGACCCAGTACTTC. Full variable domain (rest looked up from reference TRBV9 and TRBJ2-5): DSGVTQTPKHLITATGQRVTLRCSPRSGDLSVYWYQQSLDQGLQFLIQYYNGEERAKGNILERFSAQQFPDLHSELNLSSLELGDSALYFCASSVELAGNQETQYFGPGTRLLVL.

This chain links TRBV18 with TRBJ1-1, with 7 bases lining up with TRBD1. The CDR3 spans 13 residues. Germline CDR1 and CDR2: KGHSH and LQKENI. With 2 bases clipped from V and 7 bases from J, the junction kept 4 bases outside the gene matches. The CDR3 bases are TGTGCCAGCTCACCAGCAGGGGGGAATGAAGCTTTCTTT. Translating gives CASSPAGGNEAFF.

V gene TRBV2 combines with J gene TRBJ1-4; 8 bases are shared with TRBD1. The germline V gene has CDR1 SNHLY and CDR2 FYNNEI. This CDR3 comprises 16 residues. The V gene end was trimmed by 8 bases and the J gene end by 7 bases; junction bases not matched to a gene: 15. CDR3 nucleotide sequence: TGTGCCAGCGGGGCGCGGACAGGGAGAAATAGTGAAAAACTGTTTTTT. Its translation: CASGARTGRNSEKLFF.

V is TRBV9 and J is TRBJ2-7; 8 nucleotides align to TRBD2. Unmatched junction bases numbered 4, after V lost 0 bases and J lost 2 bases. Looked up from germline, CDR1 is SGDLS and CDR2 is YYNGEE. This CDR3 is 15 amino acids long. CDR3: CASSVGGGITYEQYF. The CDR3 DNA reads TGTGCCAGCAGCGTAGGCGGGGGGATCACCTACGAGCAGTACTTC.